This T cell receptor beta chain emerged from a study of cytomegalovirus exposure and HLA in healthy donors. Concerning this clone: Its antigen is as yet unknown.

PCR was performed using 60 Vbeta and 13 Jbeta primers. Method: immunoSEQ multiplex PCR; TCRdb's copy keeps in-frame clones and lacks some. The sample has 150,000 to 200,000 clones, about three quarters seen once. Study-wide findings and caveats: For cytomegalovirus status, the classifier reportedly gave diagnoses with high specificity and sensitivity. In vitro checks showed that a few CMV-associated chains really do target CMV antigens. The dataset shows that most TCR sequences were rare, while some public TCRs occurred in many donors.

What was sequenced was PBMCs. The receptor comes from a woman in her 50s in good health and CMV-seropositive.

CDR3 nucleotides: TGTGCCAGCAGTTTAGGAGGTGGCCCACGCACAGATACGCAGTATTTT. This encodes CASSLGGGPRTDTQYF. This chain connects TRBV28 to TRBJ2-3; tentative D call: TRBD2 (5 bases). Germline V CDR1 and CDR2: MDHEN, SYDVKM. The V gene lost 2 bases and the J gene lost 1 base, with 13 bases spanning the gap. The CDR3 is 16 residues long.